These 18 T cell receptor beta chains were all obtained from the same sample, sequenced in a study of spatial heterogeneity in lung cancer. General study findings and limits: In tumors, expanded intratumoral alpha and beta TCR counts tracked mutation counts.

Their antigen targets remain unknown. TCRdb ran MiXCR on the 5' RACE reads and lists one entry per CDR3 protein. The table lists 5,900 or so distinct CDR3 sequences, roughly 7.4% of them singletons. The time point here: sample taken at primary tumor resection. This specimen consisted of lung tumor tissue, obtained at surgery. All receptors come from a female donor with early-stage non-small cell lung cancer.

Many counts were recorded for this clonotype. The chain joins TRBV6-2 or TRBV6-3 to TRBJ2-1; either TRBD1 or TRBD2 may fit D (6 bases each). Deletions cut 7 bases from V and 2 bases from J, with 24 bases between. The CDR3 is made up of 18 amino acids. Germline lookup yields CDR1 MNHEY and CDR2 SVGEGT. The DNA for the CDR3 is TGTGCCAGCATGGCTCTCGAGATGTGGGGGGCAACCTACAATGAGCAGTTCTTC. Translating gives CASMALEMWGATYNEQFF.

This clonotype is medium-sized in the sample. The chain carries TRBV7-2 and TRBJ1-4; D is ambiguous. Germline values: CDR1 SGHTA, CDR2 FQGNSA. The V end was cut by 5 bases, the J end by 2 bases, with 9 bases between. The CDR3 runs 14 residues. The CDR3: CASSLGYTNEKLFF. The CDR3 DNA follows: TGTGCCAGCAGCCTAGGATACACTAATGAAAAACTGTTTTTT.

This clonotype showed up many times. J is TRBJ1-1 and V is TRBV4-3; a weak D match, TRBD1 (5 bases). Trimming cost V 1 base and J 7 bases, with 10 bases left between them. CDR3 length: 13 residues. Germline loops: CDR1 LGHNA, CDR2 YSLEER. In nucleotides, the CDR3 is TGCGCCAGCAGCCAAGGGGCAGGGCTTGAAGCTTTCTTT. Amino acids: CASSQGAGLEAFF.

This clonotype was observed a handful of times. V is TRBV4-1 and J is TRBJ2-2; D unresolved. Trimming shortened V by 0 bases and J by 7 bases, and 9 bases separated the two germline ends. CDR1 is MGHRA, CDR2 YSYEKL, per germline. The CDR3 extends over 14 amino acids. In DNA, the CDR3 is TGCGCCAGCAGCCAAGACCCATGGGGCGGGGAGCTGTTTTTT. This translates into CASSQDPWGGELFF.

This clonotype was observed many times. This chain connects TRBV7-9 to TRBJ2-1; D is uncertain. V was clipped by 5 bases and J by 8 bases, with 13 bases between them. CDR1 is SEHNR and CDR2 is FQNEAQ in the germline V gene (reference sequence). The CDR3 loop spans 13 amino acids. The CDR3 DNA reads as TGTGCCAGCAGCATGGCTAGGGTCGATGAGCAGTTCTTC. Translating gives CASSMARVDEQFF.

This clonotype is labeled medium-sized (0.01 to 0.1%). The chain links TRBV7-9 to TRBJ2-3; 7 positions match TRBD2. The CDR3 runs 16 residues. V trimming: 1 base; J trimming: 0 bases; junction bases outside the gene matches: 4. In germline, CDR1 is SEHNR, CDR2 FQNEAQ (reference sequence). The CDR3 coding sequence is TGTGCCAGCAGCTTAGGTTCAGCGGGGAGCACAGATACGCAGTATTTT. Its protein product is CASSLGSAGSTDTQYF.

This clonotype was seen ten or more times. The chain carries TRBV23-1 and TRBJ1-6; maybe TRBD1 (6 bases). TRBV23-1 is sorted into the ORF group, with uncertain function. V shed 6 bases and J shed 5 bases, with 11 bases lying between them. The CDR3 consists of 14 residues. The CDR3 loop reads CASRHRTDNSPLHF. Here the CDR3 DNA reads TGCGCCAGCAGACATAGGACAGATAATTCACCCCTCCACTTT.

The sample holds many counts of this clonotype. The chain joins TRBV7-2 to TRBJ1-5; D not certain. The CDR3 is made up of 13 amino acids. Trimming left V 1 base short and J 15 bases short, with 16 bases between. Per germline, CDR1 SGHTA and CDR2 FQGNSA. The CDR3 protein is CASSLVMDGDRHF. CDR3 bases: TGTGCCAGCAGCTTAGTTATGGACGGAGATCGGCATTTT.

This clonotype was observed at least ten times. The chain couples TRBV20-1 to TRBJ2-1, with no clear D. V was clipped by 6 bases and J by 0 bases, with 12 bases between them. CDR3 length: 14 residues. The germline V gene has CDR1 DFQATT and CDR2 SNEGSKA (reference sequence). DNA of the CDR3: TGCAGTGCCACCCTTCTAAACTCCTACAATGAGCAGTTCTTC. Its protein is CSATLLNSYNEQFF.

By its share, this clonotype is medium-sized. This rearrangement joins TRBV12-3 or TRBV12-4 to TRBJ1-2; TRBD1 might be the D (5 bases). V shed 3 bases and J shed 2 bases, with 13 bases lying between them. The CDR3 has 15 residues. The CDR3 is CASSFWGSLNYGYTF. The DNA for the CDR3 is TGTGCCAGCAGTTTTTGGGGGTCCCTCAACTATGGCTACACCTTC.

This clonotype was seen ten or more times. The genes are TRBV2 and TRBJ1-5, with D possibly being TRBD1 (5 bases). The CDR3 is 15 residues long. Germline values: CDR1 SNHLY, CDR2 FYNNEI. V was pared by 6 bases and J by 0 bases, with 12 bases between. The CDR3 sequence is CASSRETYSNQPQHF. In DNA form, the CDR3 reads TGTGCCAGCAGCAGGGAAACCTATAGCAATCAGCCCCAGCATTTT.

At least ten counts were recorded for this clonotype. This chain links TRBV28 with TRBJ1-1; no firm D call. The CDR3 is made up of 15 amino acids. V lost 2 bases and J lost 0, with 10 bases in between. The germline CDR1 and CDR2 sequences are MDHEN and SYDVKM. CDR3 protein: CASSLLLGLNTEAFF. The CDR3 coding sequence is TGTGCCAGCAGTTTACTGTTGGGATTGAACACTGAAGCTTTCTTT.

In this sample, this clonotype is medium-sized. The J gene is TRBJ2-2, the V gene TRBV21-1; the table names TRBD1, a call not compared with the DNA. TRBV21-1 constitutes a pseudogene. The CDR3 runs 18 residues. The CDR3 here is CASSKERGTAPNTGELFF. The CDR3 DNA sequence: TGTGCCAGCAGCAAAGAGAGAGGGACAGCCCCGAACACCGGGGAGCTGTTTTTT.

This clonotype showed up many times. This sequence joins TRBV7-2 and TRBJ2-1, with 8 bases matching TRBD2. Per germline, CDR1 SGHTA and CDR2 FQGNSA. The CDR3 is made up of 16 amino acids. V trimming: 2 bases; J trimming: 5 bases; junction bases outside the gene matches: 8. The chain's CDR3 is CASSLSRLAFDNEQFF. The CDR3, as DNA: TGTGCCAGCAGCTTATCGAGACTAGCGTTCGACAATGAGCAGTTCTTC.

The table lists this clonotype with many counts. This chain connects TRBV7-8 to TRBJ2-7, with TRBD2 matching over 9 bases. Germline-derived CDR1 and CDR2 are SGHVS and FQNEAQ. The CDR3 has 17 residues. With 1 base clipped from V and 2 bases from J, the junction kept 9 bases outside the gene matches. As DNA, the CDR3 is TGTGCCAGCAGCTTAGGGGCGGGAGGGAACGCGGCCTACGAGCAGTACTTC. Its protein is CASSLGAGGNAAYEQYF. Based on the CDR3 plus reference TRBV7-8 and TRBJ2-7, the full variable domain is GAGVSQSPRYKVAKRGQDVALRCDPISGHVSLFWYQQALGQGPEFLTYFQNEAQLDKSGLPSDRFFAERPEGSVSTLKIQRTQQEDSAVYLCASSLGAGGNAAYEQYFGPGTRLTVT.

Comments on this clonotype: A read error may be the cause here, since a much bigger clone is one base away. The V gene is TRBV20-1, the J gene TRBJ1-6; 8 positions match TRBD1. The CDR3 covers 15 residues. The germline CDR1 and CDR2 sequences are DFQATT and SNEGSKA (reference sequence). The CDR3 loop reads CSARGDRSYNSPPHF. CDR3 in DNA: TGCAGTGCTAGGGGGGACAGGAGCTATAATTCACCCCCCCACTTT.

Ten or more counts support this clonotype. The J gene is TRBJ2-5, the V gene TRBV20-1; 9 nucleotides match TRBD2. V was pared by 0 bases and J by 5 bases, with 10 bases of the junction left unmatched. The CDR3 extends over 16 amino acids. Germline values: CDR1 DFQATT, CDR2 SNEGSKA (reference sequence). The CDR3 loop is CSARDLARGGRETQYF. CDR3 bases: TGCAGTGCTAGAGATCTGGCGCGGGGGGGCCGGGAGACCCAGTACTTC.

By proportion, this clonotype is medium-sized. The CDR3 protein is CASSHLRVGTDTQYF. The DNA for the CDR3 is TGCGCCAGCAGCCACCTGAGGGTGGGCACAGATACGCAGTATTTT. The chain links TRBV5-1 to TRBJ2-3; the D gene is possibly TRBD2 (5 bases). Trimming pared 4 bases from V and 1 base from J, leaving 13 bases between. From germline, CDR1 is SGHRS and CDR2 YFSETQ. This CDR3 region has 15 residues.